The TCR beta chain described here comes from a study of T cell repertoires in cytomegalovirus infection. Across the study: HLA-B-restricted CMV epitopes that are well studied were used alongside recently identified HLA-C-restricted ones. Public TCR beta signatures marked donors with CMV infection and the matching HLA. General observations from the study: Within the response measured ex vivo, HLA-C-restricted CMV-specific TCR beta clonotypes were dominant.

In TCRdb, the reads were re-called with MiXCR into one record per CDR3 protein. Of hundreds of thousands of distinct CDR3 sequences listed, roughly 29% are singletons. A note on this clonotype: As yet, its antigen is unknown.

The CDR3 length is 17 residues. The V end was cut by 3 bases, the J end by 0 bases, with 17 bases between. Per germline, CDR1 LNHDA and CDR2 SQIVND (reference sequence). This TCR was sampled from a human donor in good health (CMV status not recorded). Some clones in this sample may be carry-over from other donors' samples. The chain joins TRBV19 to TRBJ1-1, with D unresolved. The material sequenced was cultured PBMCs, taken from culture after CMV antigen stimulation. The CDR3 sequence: CASSISGIGRVNTEAFF. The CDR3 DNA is TGTGCCAGTAGTATTAGCGGGATTGGCCGAGTGAACACTGAAGCTTTCTTT.